This T cell receptor (beta chain) comes out of a study of shared clonotypes between healthy human individuals. Germline V lookup: CDR1 SGHNT, CDR2 YYREEE (reference sequence). V was pared by 0 bases and J by 1 base, with 7 bases between. The length of the CDR3 is 14 residues. Study results and caveats: Among donors, clonotype sharing was expected to be affected by sequencing depth.

Deep level was the assay's run setting. The assay was immunoSEQ multiplex PCR, and TCRdb's table has in-frame clones only and misses some. The sample records some 1.4 million clones, 95% to 97% being singletons. There were no recent acute infections or vaccinations among the donors, who were healthy HIV-negative adults. Note on this clone: No antigen is known for it.

The specimen was naive CD4+ T cells sorted from blood. Stated subset: CD45RA+ positively selected. The sequence derives from a young man in good health. This chain connects TRBV5-4 to TRBJ1-1; D unclear. The DNA for the CDR3 is TGTGCCAGCAGCTTGGATCCAGAGAACACTGAAGCTTTCTTT. This codes for CASSLDPENTEAFF.